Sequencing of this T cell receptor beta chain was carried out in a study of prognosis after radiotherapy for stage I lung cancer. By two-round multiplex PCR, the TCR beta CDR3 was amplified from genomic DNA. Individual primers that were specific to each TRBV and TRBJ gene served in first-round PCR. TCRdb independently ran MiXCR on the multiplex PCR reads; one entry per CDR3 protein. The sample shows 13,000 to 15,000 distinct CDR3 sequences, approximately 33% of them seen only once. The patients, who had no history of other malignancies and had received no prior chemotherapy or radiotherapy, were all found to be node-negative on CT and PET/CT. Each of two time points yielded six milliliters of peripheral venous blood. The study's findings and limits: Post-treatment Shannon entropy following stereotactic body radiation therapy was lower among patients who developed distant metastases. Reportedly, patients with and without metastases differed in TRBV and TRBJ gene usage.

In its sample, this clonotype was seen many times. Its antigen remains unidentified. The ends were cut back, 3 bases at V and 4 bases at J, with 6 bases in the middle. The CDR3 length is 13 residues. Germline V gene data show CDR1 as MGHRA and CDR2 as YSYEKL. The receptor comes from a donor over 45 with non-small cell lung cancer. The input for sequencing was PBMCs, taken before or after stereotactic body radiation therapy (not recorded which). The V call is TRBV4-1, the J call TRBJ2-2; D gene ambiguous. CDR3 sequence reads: CASSHTSTGELFF. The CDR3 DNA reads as TGCGCCAGCAGCCATACCTCCACCGGGGAGCTGTTTTTT.